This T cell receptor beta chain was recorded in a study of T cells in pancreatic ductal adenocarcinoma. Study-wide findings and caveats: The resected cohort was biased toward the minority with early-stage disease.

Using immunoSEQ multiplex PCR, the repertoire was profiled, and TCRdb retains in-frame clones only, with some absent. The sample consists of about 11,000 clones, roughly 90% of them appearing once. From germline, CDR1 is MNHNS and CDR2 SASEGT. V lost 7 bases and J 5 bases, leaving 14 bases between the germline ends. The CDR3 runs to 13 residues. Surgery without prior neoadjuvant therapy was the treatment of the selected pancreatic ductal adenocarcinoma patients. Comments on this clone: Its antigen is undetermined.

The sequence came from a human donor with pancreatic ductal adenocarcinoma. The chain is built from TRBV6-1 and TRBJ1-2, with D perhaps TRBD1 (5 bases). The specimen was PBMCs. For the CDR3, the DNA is TGTGCCAGCAAGACGGCAGGGAGGTATGGCTACACCTTC. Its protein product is CASKTAGRYGYTF.